This T cell receptor (beta chain) was recorded in a study of radiation and T cells in renal cell carcinoma. Germline CDR1 MNHNY, CDR2 SVGAGI (reference sequence). J was trimmed by 7 bases and V by 7 bases; bases with no gene match: 6. The CDR3 sequence is 12 residues long. Data came from immunoSEQ multiplex PCR; TCRdb stores just in-frame clones and leaves some out. The repertoire holds tens of thousands of clones, with more than 45% as singletons. Study conclusions and caveats: Sampling covered only about 0.97 g of each tumor. Compared with controls, irradiated tumors showed greater TCR clonality. Dominant CDR3 motifs occupied more repertoire in irradiated than control tumors.

Treatment in this sample: treatment-naive control, cytoreductive nephrectomy. Of note for this clone: What it binds is unknown.

J is TRBJ1-2 and V is TRBV6-6; TRBD1 matches 7 bases. This receptor was taken from a man aged 35-49 years with renal cell carcinoma. Here the sequenced sample was tumor tissue, taken from a patient whose treatment was nephrectomy without radiotherapy. The CDR3 nucleotides are TGTGCCAGCACCACACAGGGGTTTGGCTACACCTTC. This encodes CASTTQGFGYTF.